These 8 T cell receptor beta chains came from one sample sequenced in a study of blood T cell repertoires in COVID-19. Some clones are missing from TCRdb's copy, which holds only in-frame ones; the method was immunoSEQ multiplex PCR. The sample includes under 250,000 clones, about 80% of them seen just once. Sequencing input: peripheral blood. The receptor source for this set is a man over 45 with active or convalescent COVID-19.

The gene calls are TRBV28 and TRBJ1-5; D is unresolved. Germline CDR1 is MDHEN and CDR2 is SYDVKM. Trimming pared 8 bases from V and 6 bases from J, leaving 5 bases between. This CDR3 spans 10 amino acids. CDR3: CASGSQPQHF. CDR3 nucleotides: TGTGCCAGCGGTAGTCAGCCCCAGCATTTT.

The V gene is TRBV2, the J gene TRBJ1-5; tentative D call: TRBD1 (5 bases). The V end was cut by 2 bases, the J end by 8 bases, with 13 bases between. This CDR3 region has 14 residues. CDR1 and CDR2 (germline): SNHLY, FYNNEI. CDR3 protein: CASSERSGKEPQHF. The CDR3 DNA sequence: TGTGCCAGCAGTGAAAGGTCAGGGAAGGAGCCCCAGCATTTT. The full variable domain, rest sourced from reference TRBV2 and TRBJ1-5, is EPEVTQTPSHQVTQMGQEVILRCVPISNHLYFYWYRQILGQKVEFLVSFYNNEISEKSEIFDDQFSVERPDGSNFTLKIRSTKLEDSAMYFCASSERSGKEPQHFGDGTRLSIL.

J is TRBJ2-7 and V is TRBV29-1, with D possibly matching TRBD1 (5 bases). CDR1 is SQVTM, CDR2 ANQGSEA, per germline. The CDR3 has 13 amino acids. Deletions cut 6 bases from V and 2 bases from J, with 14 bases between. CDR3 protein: CSVRASPTYEQYF. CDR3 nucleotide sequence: TGCAGCGTCAGGGCCTCACCCACCTACGAGCAGTACTTC.

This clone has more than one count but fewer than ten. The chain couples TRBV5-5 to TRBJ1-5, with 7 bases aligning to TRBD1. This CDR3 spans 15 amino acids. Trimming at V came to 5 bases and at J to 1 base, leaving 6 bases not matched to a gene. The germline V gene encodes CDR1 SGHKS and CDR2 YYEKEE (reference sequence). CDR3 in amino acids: CASRSTGSSNQPQHF. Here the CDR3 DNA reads TGTGCCAGCAGGTCGACAGGGTCCAGCAATCAGCCCCAGCATTTT.

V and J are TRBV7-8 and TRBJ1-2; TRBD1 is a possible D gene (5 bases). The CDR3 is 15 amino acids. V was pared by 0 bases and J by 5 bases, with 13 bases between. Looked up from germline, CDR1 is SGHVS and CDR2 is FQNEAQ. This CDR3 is CASSLAGGIRYGYTF. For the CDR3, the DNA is TGTGCCAGCAGCTTAGCGGGGGGGATTAGATATGGCTACACCTTC.

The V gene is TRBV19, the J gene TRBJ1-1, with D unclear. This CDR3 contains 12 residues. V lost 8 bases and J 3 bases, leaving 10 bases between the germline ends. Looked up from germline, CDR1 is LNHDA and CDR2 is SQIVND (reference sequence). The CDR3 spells CASGGLDTEAFF. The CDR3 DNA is TGTGCCAGTGGAGGTTTGGACACTGAAGCTTTCTTT.

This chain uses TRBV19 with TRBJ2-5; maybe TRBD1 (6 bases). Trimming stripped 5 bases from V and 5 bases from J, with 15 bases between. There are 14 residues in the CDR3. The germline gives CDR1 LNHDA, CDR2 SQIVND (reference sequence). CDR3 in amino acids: CASSVDRRRETQYF. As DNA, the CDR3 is TGTGCCAGTAGTGTCGACAGGCGGCGGGAGACCCAGTACTTC.

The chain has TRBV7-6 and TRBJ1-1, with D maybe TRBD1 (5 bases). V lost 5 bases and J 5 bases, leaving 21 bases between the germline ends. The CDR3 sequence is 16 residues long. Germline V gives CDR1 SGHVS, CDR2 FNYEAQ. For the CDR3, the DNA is TGTGCCAGCAGCAATCCTACCCAATGGGGGGAAACTGAAGCTTTCTTT. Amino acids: CASSNPTQWGETEAFF.